This T cell receptor (beta chain) was sequenced during a study of blood T cells in healthy people across ages. Study summary: Per two T cells, template switching captured roughly one barcoded beta molecule.

Trimming stripped 3 bases from V and 3 bases from J, with 5 bases between. The CDR3 is 13 amino acids. Germline values: CDR1 KGHDR, CDR2 SFDVKD. Using a J-beta primer mix together with a sample-barcoded 5' primer, a second PCR was run for about 6 to 12 cycles. Each TCR beta cDNA got a 12-nucleotide random molecular identifier. TCRdb re-called the 5' RACE reads with MiXCR, one entry per CDR3 protein. The sample shows some 1,800,000 distinct CDR3 sequences, 35% to 50% of them seen only once. The rearrangement uses TRBV24-1 and TRBJ1-5; D remains unclear. Sequencing was done on a sample of blood. The origin of this receptor is a human donor in good health. The CDR3 protein is CATSDRTNQPQHF. CDR3 sequence (DNA): TGTGCCACCAGTGATCGGACCAATCAGCCCCAGCATTTT.